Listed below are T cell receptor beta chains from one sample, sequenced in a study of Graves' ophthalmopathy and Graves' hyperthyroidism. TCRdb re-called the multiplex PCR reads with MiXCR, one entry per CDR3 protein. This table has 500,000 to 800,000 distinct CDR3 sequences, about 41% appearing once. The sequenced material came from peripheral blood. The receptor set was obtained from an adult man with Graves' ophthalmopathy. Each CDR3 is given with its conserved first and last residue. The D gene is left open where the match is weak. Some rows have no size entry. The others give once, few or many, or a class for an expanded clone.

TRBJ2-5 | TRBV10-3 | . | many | CASSERRAGVGETQYF | TGTGCCAGCAGTGAAAGGCGGGCAGGGGTGGGAGAGACCCAGTACTTC
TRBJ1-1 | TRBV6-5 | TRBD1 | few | CASSYGTATEAFF | TGTGCCAGCAGTTACGGGACAGCCACTGAAGCTTTCTTT
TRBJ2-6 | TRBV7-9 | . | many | CASRAGGSGANVLTF | TGTGCCAGCAGGGCCGGCGGCTCTGGGGCCAACGTCCTGACTTTC
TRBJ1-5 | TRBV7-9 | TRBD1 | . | CASSLPGTGDQPQHF | TGTGCCAGCAGCTTACCCGGGACAGGTGATCAGCCCCAGCATTTT
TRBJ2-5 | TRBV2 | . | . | CASVGGTEETQYF | TGTGCCAGCGTTGGAGGAACCGAGGAGACCCAGTACTTC
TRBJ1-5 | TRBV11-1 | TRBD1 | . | CASSHKGGLNQPQHF | TGTGCCAGCAGCCACAAAGGGGGCCTCAATCAGCCCCAGCATTTT
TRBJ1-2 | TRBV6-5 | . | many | CASTEAGGYGYTF | TGTGCCAGCACCGAGGCGGGTGGCTATGGCTACACCTTC
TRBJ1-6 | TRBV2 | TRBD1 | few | CASSAVDRGESPLHF | TGTGCCAGCAGTGCCGTGGACAGGGGGGAGTCACCCCTCCACTTT
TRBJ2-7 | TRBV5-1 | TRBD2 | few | CASSLRSGLAGAPFYEQYF | TGCGCCAGCAGTCTCCGCTCGGGACTAGCGGGAGCCCCATTTTACGAGCAGTACTTC
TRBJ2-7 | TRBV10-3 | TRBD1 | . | CASSYSTGAAYEQYF | TGTGCCAGCAGTTACTCAACAGGGGCCGCCTACGAGCAGTACTTC
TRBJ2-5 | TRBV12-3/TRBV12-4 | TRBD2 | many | CASSPTEGGGETQYF | TGTGCCAGCAGTCCTACTGAGGGCGGGGGGGAGACCCAGTACTTC
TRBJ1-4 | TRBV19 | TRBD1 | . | CASSRQGDFGEKLFF | TGTGCCAGTAGTAGACAGGGGGATTTTGGTGAAAAACTGTTTTTT
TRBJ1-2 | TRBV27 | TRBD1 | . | CASGTGGANYGYTF | TGTGCCAGCGGCACAGGGGGCGCTAACTATGGCTACACCTTC
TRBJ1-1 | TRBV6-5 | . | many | CASSYEFNEAFF | TGTGCCAGCAGTTACGAGTTTAATGAAGCTTTCTTT
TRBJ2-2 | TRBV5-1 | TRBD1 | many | CASSLASPGQGTGELFF | TGCGCCAGCAGCTTGGCTAGCCCGGGACAGGGAACCGGGGAGCTGTTTTTT
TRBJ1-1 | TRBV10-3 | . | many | CAIKSDRFTEAFF | TGTGCCATCAAGTCGGACAGATTCACTGAAGCTTTCTTT
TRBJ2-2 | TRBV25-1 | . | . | CASVTGTNTGELFF | TGTGCCAGCGTCACTGGGACGAACACCGGGGAGCTGTTTTTT
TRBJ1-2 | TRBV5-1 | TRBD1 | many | CASGTGGAGYGYTF | TGCGCCAGCGGCACAGGGGGCGCTGGGTATGGCTACACCTTC
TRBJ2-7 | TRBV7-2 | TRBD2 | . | CASSFHSGGPDEQYF | TGTGCCAGCAGCTTTCATAGCGGGGGGCCGGATGAGCAGTACTTC
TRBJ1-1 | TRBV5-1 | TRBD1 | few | CASSSMGQGGNTEAFF | TGCGCCAGCAGCTCAATGGGACAGGGCGGGAACACTGAAGCTTTCTTT
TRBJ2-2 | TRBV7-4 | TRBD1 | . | CASSPTDRANTGELFF | TGTGCCAGCAGCCCGACGGACAGGGCTAACACCGGGGAGCTGTTTTTT
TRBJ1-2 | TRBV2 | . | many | CASSEAGRDGYTF | TGTGCCAGCAGTGAAGCTGGGAGAGATGGCTACACCTTC
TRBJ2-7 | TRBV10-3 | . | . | CAISEFGGAGEQYF | TGTGCCATCAGTGAGTTCGGCGGGGCGGGGGAGCAGTACTTC
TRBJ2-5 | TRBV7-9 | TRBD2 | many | CASSSGLELEQETQYF | TGTGCCAGCAGCTCTGGACTAGAGTTGGAACAAGAGACCCAGTACTTC